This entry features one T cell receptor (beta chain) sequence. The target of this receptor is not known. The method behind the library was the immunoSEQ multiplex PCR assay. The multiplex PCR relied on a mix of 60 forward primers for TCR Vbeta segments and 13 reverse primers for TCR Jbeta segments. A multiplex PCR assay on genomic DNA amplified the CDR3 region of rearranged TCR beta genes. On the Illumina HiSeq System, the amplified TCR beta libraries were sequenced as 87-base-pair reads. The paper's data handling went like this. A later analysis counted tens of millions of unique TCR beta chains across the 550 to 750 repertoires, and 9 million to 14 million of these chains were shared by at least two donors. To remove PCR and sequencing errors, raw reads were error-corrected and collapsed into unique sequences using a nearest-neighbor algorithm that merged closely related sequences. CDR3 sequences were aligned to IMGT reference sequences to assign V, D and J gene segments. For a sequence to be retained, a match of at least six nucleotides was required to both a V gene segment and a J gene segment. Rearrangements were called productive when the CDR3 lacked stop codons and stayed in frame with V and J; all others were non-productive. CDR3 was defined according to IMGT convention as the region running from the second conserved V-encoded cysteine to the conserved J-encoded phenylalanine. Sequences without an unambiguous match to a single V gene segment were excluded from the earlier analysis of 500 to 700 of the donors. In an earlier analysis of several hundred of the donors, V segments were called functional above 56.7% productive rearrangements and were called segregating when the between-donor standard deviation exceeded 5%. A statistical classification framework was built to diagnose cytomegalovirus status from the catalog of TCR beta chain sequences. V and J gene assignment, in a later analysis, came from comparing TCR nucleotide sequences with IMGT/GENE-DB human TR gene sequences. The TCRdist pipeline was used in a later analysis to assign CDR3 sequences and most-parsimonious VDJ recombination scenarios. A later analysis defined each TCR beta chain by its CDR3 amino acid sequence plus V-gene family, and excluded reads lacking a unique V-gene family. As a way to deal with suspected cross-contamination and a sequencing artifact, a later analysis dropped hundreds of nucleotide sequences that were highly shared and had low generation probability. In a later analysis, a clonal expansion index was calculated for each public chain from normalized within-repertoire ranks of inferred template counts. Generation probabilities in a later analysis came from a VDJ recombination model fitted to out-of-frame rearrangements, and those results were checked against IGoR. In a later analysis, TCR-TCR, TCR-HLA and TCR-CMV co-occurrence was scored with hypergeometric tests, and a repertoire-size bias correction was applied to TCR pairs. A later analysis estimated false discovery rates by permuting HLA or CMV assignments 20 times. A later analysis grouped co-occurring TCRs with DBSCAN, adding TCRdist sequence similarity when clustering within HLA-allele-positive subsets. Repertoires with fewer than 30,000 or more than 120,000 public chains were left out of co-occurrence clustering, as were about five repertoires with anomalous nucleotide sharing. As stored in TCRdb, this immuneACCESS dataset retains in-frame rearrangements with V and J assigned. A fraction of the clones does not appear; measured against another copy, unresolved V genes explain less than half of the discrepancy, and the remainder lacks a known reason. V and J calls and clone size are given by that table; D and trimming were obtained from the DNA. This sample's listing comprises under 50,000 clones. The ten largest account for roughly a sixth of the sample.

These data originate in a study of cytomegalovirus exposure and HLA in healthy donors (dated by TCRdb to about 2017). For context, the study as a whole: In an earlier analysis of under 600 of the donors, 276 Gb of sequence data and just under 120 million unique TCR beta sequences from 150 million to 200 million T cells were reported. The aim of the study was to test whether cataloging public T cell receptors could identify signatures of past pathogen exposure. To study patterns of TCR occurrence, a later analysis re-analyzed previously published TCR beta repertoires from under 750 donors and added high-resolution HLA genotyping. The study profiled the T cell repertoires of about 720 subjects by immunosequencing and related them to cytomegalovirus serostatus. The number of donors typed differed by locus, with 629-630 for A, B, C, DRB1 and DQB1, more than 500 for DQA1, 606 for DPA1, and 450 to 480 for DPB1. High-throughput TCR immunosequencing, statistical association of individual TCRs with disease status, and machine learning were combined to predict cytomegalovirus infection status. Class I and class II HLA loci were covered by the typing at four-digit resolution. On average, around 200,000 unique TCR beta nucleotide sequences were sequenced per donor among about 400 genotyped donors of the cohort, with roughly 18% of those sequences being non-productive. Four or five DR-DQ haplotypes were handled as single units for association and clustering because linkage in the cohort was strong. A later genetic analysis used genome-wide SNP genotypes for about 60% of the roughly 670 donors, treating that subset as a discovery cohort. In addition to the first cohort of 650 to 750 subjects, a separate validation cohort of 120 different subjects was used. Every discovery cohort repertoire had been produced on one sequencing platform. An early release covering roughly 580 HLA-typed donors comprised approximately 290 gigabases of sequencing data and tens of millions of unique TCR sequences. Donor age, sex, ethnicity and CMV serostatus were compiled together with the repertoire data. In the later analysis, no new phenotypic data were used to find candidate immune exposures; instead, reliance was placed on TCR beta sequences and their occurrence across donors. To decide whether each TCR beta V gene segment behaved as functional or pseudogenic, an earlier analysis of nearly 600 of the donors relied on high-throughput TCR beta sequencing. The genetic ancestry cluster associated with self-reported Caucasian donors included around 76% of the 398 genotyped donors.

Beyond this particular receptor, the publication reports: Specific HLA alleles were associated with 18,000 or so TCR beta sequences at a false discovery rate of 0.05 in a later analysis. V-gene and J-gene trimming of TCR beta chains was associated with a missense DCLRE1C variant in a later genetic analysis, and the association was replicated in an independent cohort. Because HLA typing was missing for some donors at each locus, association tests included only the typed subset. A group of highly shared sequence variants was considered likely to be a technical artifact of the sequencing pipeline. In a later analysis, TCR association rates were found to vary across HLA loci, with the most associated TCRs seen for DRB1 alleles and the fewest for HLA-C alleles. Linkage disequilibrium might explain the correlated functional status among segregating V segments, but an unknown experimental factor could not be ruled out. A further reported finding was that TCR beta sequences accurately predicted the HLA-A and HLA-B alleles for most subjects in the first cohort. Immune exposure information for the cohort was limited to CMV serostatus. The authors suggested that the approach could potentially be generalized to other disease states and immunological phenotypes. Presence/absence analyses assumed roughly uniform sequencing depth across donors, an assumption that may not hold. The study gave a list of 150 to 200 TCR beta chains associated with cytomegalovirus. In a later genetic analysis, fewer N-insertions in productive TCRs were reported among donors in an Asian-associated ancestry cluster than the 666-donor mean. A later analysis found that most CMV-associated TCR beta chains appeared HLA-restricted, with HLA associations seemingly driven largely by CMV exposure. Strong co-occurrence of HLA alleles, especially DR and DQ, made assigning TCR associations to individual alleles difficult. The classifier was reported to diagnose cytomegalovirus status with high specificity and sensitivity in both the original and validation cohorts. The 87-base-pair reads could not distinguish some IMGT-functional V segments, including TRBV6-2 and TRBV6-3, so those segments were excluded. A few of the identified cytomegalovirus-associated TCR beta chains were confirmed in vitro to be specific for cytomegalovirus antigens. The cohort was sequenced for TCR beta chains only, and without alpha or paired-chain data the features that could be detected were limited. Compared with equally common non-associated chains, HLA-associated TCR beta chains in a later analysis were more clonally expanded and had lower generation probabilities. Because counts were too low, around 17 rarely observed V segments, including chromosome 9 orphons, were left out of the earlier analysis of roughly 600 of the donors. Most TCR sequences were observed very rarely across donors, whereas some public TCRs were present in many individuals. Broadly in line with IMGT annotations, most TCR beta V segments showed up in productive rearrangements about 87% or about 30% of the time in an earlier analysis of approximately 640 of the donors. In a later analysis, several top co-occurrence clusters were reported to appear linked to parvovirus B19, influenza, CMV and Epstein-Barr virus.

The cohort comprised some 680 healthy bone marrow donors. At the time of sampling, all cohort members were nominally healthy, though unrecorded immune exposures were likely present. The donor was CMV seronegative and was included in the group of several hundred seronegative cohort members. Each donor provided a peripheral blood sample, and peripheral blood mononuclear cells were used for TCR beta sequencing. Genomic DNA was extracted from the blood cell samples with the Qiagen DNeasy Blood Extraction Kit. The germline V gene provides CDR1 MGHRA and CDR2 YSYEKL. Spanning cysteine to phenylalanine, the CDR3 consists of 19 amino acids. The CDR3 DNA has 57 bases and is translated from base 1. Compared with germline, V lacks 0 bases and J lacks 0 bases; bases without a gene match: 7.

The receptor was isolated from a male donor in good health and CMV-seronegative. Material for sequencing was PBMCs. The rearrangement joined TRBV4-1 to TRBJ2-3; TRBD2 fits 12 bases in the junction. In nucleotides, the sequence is TGCGCCAGCAGCCAAGATCCCACCGGACTAGCGGGAAGCACAGATACGCAGTATTTT. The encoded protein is CASSQDPTGLAGSTDTQYF.